The sample holds a few counts of the clone carrying this T cell receptor beta chain. Its antigen is still unknown. For the diagnoses, clinical symptoms, serum thyroxine and TRAb, thyroid ultrasound and orbital computed tomography were used. This record comes from a study of T cells in Graves' hyperthyroidism and ophthalmopathy. CDR1 is MNHEY and CDR2 is SVGAGI in the germline V gene. The CDR3 totals 16 residues. V gave up 7 bases and J gave up 1 base, with 16 bases separating them. Points from the study as a whole: From stable hyperthyroidism, ophthalmopathy was set apart by a 13 V-J model.

RNA transcripts were the template for amplifying TCR beta CDR3 regions. In the first-round RT-PCR of the TCR CDR3, the HTBI primer set was used. MiXCR, run by TCRdb on the multiplex PCR reads, gives a single entry per CDR3 protein. The top ten hold roughly 6.5% of the sample, which has hundreds of thousands of distinct CDR3 sequences, about 45% seen once. The gene calls are TRBV6-5 and TRBJ2-2; tentatively, D is TRBD1 (6 bases). The specimen was peripheral blood or thyroid tissue (not recorded which). The TCR comes from an adult man with Graves' disease, either hyperthyroidism or ophthalmopathy (not recorded which). The CDR3 nucleotides read TGTGCCAGCAAACACCTCAGGGGCGTGAACACCGGGGAGCTGTTTTTT. Protein: CASKHLRGVNTGELFF.